Following are 9 T cell receptor beta chains from one sample sequenced in a study of radiotherapy plus CTLA-4 blockade in lung cancer. Libraries were prepared by immunoSEQ multiplex PCR; TCRdb keeps only in-frame clonotypes and omits some of them. This table holds approximately 85,000 clones, under 85% found once. The sequencing used peripheral blood, collected from a patient treated with radiotherapy plus ipilimumab. All receptors derive from a human donor with non-small cell lung cancer that progressed on radiotherapy plus ipilimumab.

This clone showed up just once. The chain uses TRBV29-1 and TRBJ2-7; possibly TRBD1 or TRBD2 for D (5 bases each). This CDR3 is 12 amino acids long. V was shortened by 7 bases and J by 6 bases, with 16 bases between the two germline ends. Per the germline V gene, CDR1 is SQVTM and CDR2 is ANQGSEA. In DNA form, the CDR3 reads TGCAGCGCTACGGGGCCCTCGGCCGAGCAGTACTTC. Protein product: CSATGPSAEQYF.

This clone was observed a handful of times. J is TRBJ1-2 and V is TRBV5-4; the match to TRBD1 covers 8 bases. CDR3 size: 13 residues. Unmatched junction bases numbered 3, after V lost 4 bases and J lost 4 bases. The germline CDR1 and CDR2 sequences are SGHNT and YYREEE (reference sequence). CDR3 in amino acids: CASSLRGPYGYTF. The CDR3 region has the DNA TGTGCCAGCAGCCTCAGGGGGCCCTATGGCTACACCTTC.

This clone was observed a handful of times. The chain combines TRBV7-2 with TRBJ2-1; 10 bases are a match to TRBD2. CDR3 size: 15 residues. J gave up 5 bases and V 8 bases, and 9 bases lay outside the gene matches. Looked up from germline, CDR1 is SGHTA and CDR2 is FQGNSA. The CDR3 sequence is CASGILAGRDNEQFF. CDR3 DNA: TGTGCCAGCGGGATACTAGCGGGAAGAGACAATGAGCAGTTCTTC.

This clone was counted a few times. V usage is TRBV10-3 and J usage is TRBJ2-1; 10 positions match TRBD2. This CDR3 region has 19 residues. The J segment lost 0 bases and the V segment lost 4 bases, leaving 12 bases of the junction unmatched. In germline, CDR1 is ENHRY, CDR2 SYGVKD. The CDR3 nucleotides are TGTGCCATCAGTGTTTCTAGCGGGGGCTCCTCCAGCTCCTACAATGAGCAGTTCTTC. Translation: CAISVSSGGSSSSYNEQFF.

The chain carries TRBV6-4 and TRBJ1-1, with 7 bases lining up with TRBD1. The CDR3 is made up of 15 amino acids. Trimming took 2 bases from V and 4 from J; bases not matched to a gene: 7. Germline-derived CDR1 and CDR2 are MRHNA and SNTAGT. The CDR3 loop is CASSDTTTGRTEAFF. DNA for the CDR3: TGTGCCAGCAGTGACACAACGACAGGGCGCACTGAAGCTTTCTTT.

In DNA, the CDR3 is TGTGCCAGCTCACCCGCCGGGCCCGACCCCGAGCAGTACTTC. Translating gives CASSPAGPDPEQYF. The V call is TRBV18, the J call TRBJ2-7; D unresolved. The CDR3 consists of 14 residues. Germline assignment: CDR1 KGHSH and CDR2 LQKENI. V lost 3 bases and J 6 bases, leaving 15 bases between the germline ends.

The V call is TRBV27, the J call TRBJ1-5; D perhaps matches TRBD1 (5 bases). Germline V gene data show CDR1 as MNHEY and CDR2 as SMNVEV (reference sequence). The CDR3 runs to 14 residues. V shed 4 bases and J shed 1 base, with 8 bases lying between them. Here the CDR3 reads CASSYSGSNQPQHF. The CDR3 nucleotides are TGTGCCAGCAGTTACTCAGGGAGCAATCAGCCCCAGCATTTT.

The J gene is TRBJ1-1, the V gene TRBV7-8; D not certain. Trimming left V 5 bases short and J 0 bases short, with 10 bases between. The germline gives CDR1 SGHVS, CDR2 FQNEAQ. The CDR3 spans 14 residues. The CDR3 DNA follows: TGTGCCAGCAGCGATCATAGGGTGAACACTGAAGCTTTCTTT. It codes for CASSDHRVNTEAFF. Full variable domain (missing parts from reference TRBV7-8 and TRBJ1-1): GAGVSQSPRYKVAKRGQDVALRCDPISGHVSLFWYQQALGQGPEFLTYFQNEAQLDKSGLPSDRFFAERPEGSVSTLKIQRTQQEDSAVYLCASSDHRVNTEAFFGQGTRLTVV.

V is TRBV6-1 and J is TRBJ2-2, with D hard to call. There are 15 residues in the CDR3. The germline CDR1 and CDR2 sequences are MNHNS and SASEGT. Trimming removed 8 bases from V and 2 bases from J, with 15 bases in between. This CDR3 is CASRFWADNTGELFF. Written as DNA, the CDR3 is TGTGCCAGCCGCTTCTGGGCAGACAACACCGGGGAGCTGTTTTTT.